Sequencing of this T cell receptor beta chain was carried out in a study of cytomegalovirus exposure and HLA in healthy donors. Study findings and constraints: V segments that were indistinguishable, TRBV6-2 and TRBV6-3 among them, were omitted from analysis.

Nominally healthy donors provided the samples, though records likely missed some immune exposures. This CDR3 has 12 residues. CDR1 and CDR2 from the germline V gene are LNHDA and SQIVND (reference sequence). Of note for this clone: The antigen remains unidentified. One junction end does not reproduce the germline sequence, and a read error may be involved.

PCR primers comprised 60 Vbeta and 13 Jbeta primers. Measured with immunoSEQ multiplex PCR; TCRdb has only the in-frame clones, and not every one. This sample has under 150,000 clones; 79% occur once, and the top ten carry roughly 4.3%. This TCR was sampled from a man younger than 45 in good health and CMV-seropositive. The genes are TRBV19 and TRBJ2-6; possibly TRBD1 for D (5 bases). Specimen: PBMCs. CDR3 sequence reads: CASSSGANGLTF. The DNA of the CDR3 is TGTGCCAGTAGCTCTGGGGCCAACGGCCTGACTTTC.